This record looks at one T cell receptor (beta chain) sequence and its context. Generated by immunoSEQ multiplex PCR, the TCRdb table keeps only in-frame clones and is missing some. The repertoire holds about 370,000 clones, nearly 90% seen once, with 1.5% to 2% in the top ten. The data belong to a study of blood T cell repertoires in COVID-19. The CDR3 length is 14 residues. The germline V gene has CDR1 MNHEY and CDR2 SMNVEV (reference sequence). V shed 5 bases and J 5 bases; nucleotides not matched to a gene: 3. V and J are TRBV27 and TRBJ2-6, with TRBD2 identical over 7 bases. What was sequenced was PBMCs or T cells enriched from blood (not recorded which). This receptor was obtained from a woman aged 25 to 39 who had recovered from COVID-19. CDR3 in DNA: TGTGCCAGCAGTGGGAGGGGTTGGGCCAACGTCCTGACTTTC. This codes for CASSGRGWANVLTF.